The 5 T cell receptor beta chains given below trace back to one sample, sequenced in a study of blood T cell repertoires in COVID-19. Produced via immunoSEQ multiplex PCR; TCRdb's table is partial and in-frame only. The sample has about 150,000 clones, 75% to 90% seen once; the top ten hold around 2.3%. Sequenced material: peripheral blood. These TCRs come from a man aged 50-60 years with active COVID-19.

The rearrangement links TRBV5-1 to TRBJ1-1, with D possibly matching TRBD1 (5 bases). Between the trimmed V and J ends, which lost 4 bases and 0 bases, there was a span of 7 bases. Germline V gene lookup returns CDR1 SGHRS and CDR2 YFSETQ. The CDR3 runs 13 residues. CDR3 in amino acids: CASSPGMNTEAFF. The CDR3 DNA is TGCGCCAGCAGCCCAGGGATGAACACTGAAGCTTTCTTT.

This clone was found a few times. The CDR3 reads CASSQAGNSYRDREIMNTEAFF. In DNA form, the CDR3 reads TGCGCCAGCAGTCAGGCCGGAAACTCTTACCGGGACAGGGAAATAATGAACACTGAAGCTTTCTTT. The V and J genes are TRBV23-1 and TRBJ1-1; 9 bases agree with TRBD1. TRBV23-1 is an ORF, with its function uncertain. The CDR3 loop spans 22 amino acids. The ends lost 3 bases at V and 0 bases at J; junction bases unmatched: 23.

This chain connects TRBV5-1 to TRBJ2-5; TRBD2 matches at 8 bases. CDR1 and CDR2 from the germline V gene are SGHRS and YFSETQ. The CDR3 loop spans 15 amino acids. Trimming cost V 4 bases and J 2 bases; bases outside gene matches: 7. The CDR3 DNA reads TGCGCCAGCAGCCGGGAGGGGCAGCAACAAGAGACCCAGTACTTC. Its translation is CASSREGQQQETQYF.

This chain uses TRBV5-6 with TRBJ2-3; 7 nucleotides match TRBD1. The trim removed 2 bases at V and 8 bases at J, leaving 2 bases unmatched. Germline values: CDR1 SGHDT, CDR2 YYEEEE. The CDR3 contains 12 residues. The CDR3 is CASSFSGGTQYF. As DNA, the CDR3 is TGTGCCAGCAGCTTCTCAGGGGGTACGCAGTATTTT. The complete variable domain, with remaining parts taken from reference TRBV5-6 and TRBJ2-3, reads DAGVTQSPTHLIKTRGQQVTLRCSPKSGHDTVSWYQQALGQGPQFIFQYYEEEERQRGNFPDRFSGHQFPNYSSELNVNALLLGDSALYLCASSFSGGTQYFGPGTRLTVL.

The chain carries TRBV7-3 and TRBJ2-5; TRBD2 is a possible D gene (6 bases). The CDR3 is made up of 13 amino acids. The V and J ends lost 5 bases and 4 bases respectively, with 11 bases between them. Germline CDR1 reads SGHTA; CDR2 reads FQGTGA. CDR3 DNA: TGTGCCAGCAGCGGGGGGAAAGGAGAGACCCAGTACTTC. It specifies CASSGGKGETQYF.